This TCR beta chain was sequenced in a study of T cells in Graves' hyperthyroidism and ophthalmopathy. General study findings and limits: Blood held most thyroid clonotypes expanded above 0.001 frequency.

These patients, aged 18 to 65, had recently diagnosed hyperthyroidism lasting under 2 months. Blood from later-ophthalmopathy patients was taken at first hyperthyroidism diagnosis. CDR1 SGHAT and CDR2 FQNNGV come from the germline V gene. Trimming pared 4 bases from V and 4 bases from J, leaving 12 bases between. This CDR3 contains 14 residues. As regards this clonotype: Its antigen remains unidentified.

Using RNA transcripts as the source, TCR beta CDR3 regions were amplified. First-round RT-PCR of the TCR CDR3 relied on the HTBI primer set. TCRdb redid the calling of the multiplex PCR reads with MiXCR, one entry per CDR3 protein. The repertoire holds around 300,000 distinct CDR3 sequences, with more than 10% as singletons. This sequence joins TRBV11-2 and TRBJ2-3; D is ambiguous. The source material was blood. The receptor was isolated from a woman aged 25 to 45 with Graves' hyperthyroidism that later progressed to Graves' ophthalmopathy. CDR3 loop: CASSSRTFADTQYF. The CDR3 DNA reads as TGTGCCAGCAGCTCACGGACCTTCGCAGATACGCAGTATTTT.